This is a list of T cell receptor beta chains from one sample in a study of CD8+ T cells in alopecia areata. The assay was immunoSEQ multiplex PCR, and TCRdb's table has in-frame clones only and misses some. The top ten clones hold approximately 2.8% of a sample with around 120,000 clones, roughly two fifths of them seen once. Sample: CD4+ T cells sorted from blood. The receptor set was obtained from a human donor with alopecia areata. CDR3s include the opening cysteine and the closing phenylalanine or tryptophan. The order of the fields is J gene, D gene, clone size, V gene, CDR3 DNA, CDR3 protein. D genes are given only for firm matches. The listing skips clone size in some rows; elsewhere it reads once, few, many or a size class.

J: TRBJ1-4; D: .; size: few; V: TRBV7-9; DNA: TGTGCCAGCACCTCCATTAACAACCCCACGGAAAAACTGTTTTTT; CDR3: CASTSINNPTEKLFF
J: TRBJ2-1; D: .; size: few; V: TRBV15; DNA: TGTGCCACCAGCAGAGATAAAACAGGGTCATACAATGAGCAGTTCTTC; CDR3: CATSRDKTGSYNEQFF
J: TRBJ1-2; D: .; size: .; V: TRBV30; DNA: TGTGCCTGGAGTCAAACCGGGACGGGGCGAACCGGAGAGGGTGGCTACACCTTC; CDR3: CAWSQTGTGRTGEGGYTF
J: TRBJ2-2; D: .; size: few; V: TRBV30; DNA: TGTGCCTGGGTGGCCAGGGGAATTAACACCGGGGAGCTGTTTTTT; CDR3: CAWVARGINTGELFF
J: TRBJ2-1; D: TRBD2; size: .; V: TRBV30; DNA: TGTGCCTGGGCGAGCGGGAGATTCTACAATGAGCAGTTCTTC; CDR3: CAWASGRFYNEQFF
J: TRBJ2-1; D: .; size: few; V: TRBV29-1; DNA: TGCAGCGTTGCAGTCCGTCAGGACAATGAGCAGTTCTTC; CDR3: CSVAVRQDNEQFF
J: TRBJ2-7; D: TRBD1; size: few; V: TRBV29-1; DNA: TGCAGCTCCCGGGACAGAGCCTACGAGCAGTACTTC; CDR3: CSSRDRAYEQYF
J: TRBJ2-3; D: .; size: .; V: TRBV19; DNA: TGTGCCAGTAGTGTTGACCTTACGGATACGCAGTATTTT; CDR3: CASSVDLTDTQYF
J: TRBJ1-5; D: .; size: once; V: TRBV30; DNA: TGTGCCTGGGGAGCTGGGGGGTATCAGCCCCAGCATTTT; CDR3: CAWGAGGYQPQHF
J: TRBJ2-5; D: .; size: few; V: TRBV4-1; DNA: TGCGCCAGCAGCCAAGATCCTGGGGTCCAAGAGACCCAGTACTTC; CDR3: CASSQDPGVQETQYF
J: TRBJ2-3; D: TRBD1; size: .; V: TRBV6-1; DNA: TGTGCCAGCAGTGGGACAGGGATCAGGGCCACAGATACGCAGTATTTT; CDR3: CASSGTGIRATDTQYF
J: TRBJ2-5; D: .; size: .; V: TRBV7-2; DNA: TGTGCCAGCAGCTTTGCAACTAGGGAGACCCAGTACTTC; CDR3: CASSFATRETQYF
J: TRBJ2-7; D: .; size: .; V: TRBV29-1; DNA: TGCAGCGTTGCAGGGAGTTCCTACGAGCAGTACTTC; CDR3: CSVAGSSYEQYF
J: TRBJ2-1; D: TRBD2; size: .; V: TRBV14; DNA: TGTGCCAGCAGCCAAGGTACTAGCGGGAGCCTTCGGTTCTTC; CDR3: CASSQGTSGSLRFF
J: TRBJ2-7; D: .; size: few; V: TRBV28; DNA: TGTGCCAGCAGACCGGGACACTTATACGAGCAGTACTTC; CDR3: CASRPGHLYEQYF
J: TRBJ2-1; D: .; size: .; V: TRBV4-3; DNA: TGCGCCAGCAGCCAAGGTTGGGGCGGTCACTTCAACAATGAGCAGTTCTTC; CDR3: CASSQGWGGHFNNEQFF
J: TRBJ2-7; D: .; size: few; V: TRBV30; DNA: TGTGCCTGGAGTGTCTCAGGCGTGGAGCAGTACTTC; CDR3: CAWSVSGVEQYF
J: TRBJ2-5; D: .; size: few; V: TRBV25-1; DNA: TGTGCCAGCAGTGAAGGGCAGGCGCTAGAGACCCAGTACTTC; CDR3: CASSEGQALETQYF
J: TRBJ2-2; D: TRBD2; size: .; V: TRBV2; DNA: TGTGCCAGCAGTTTGGGACTAGCGGGAGTGGGGGAGCTGTTTTTT; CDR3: CASSLGLAGVGELFF
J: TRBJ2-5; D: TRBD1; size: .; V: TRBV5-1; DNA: TGCGCCAGCAGCCTGTCGGGGACAGGGGCCCAAGAGACCCAGTACTTC; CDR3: CASSLSGTGAQETQYF
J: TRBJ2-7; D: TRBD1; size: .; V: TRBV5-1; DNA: TGCGCCAGCAGCTTGAGGACAGGGACGGACGAGCAGTACTTC; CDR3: CASSLRTGTDEQYF
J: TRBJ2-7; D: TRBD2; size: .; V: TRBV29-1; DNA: TGCAGCGTTCACGGACTAGCGGGAGGGCGCGAGCAGTACTTC; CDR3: CSVHGLAGGREQYF
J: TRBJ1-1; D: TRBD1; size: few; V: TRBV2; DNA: TGTGCCACCCACAGGGGTGGGACTGAAGCTTTCTTT; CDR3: CATHRGGTEAFF
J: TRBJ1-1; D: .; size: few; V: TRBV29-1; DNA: TGCAGCGTTGTGAGGGGCGAGACTGAAGCTTTCTTT; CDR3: CSVVRGETEAFF
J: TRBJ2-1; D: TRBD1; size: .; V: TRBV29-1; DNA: TGCAGCGTCAGGCCGGGACAGGGGGTCAATGAGCAGTTCTTC; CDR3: CSVRPGQGVNEQFF
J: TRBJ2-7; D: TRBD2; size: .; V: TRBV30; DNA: TGTGCCTGGAGTTATACGGGAGGGCCCAACGAGCAGTACTTC; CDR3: CAWSYTGGPNEQYF
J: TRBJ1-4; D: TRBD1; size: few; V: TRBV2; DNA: TGTGCCAGCAGTGAAAGGGACAGGACGTTTTTT; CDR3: CASSERDRTFF